In its sample, the clone carrying this T cell receptor (beta chain) was seen a few times. The antigen is not known. The CDR3 sequence is 15 residues long. CDR1 and CDR2 (germline): MGHRA, YSYEKL. V trimming: 1 base; J trimming: 7 bases; junction bases outside the gene matches: 5. TCR beta cDNA libraries included unique molecular identifiers. TCRdb re-called the PCR reads through MiXCR, storing one row per CDR3 protein. The sample contains 700,000 to 900,000 distinct CDR3 sequences, under 60% of which appear only once. This sample was included in a study of post-analysis software for immune sequencing data. General study findings and limits: In patients, roughly five TRBV segments were more frequent than in controls, with TRBV5-6, TRBV5-1 and TRBV20-1 among them.

The sequenced material came from blood. This receptor was identified in a girl aged 10 to 17 with multiple sclerosis. This rearrangement joins TRBV4-1 to TRBJ1-4; 8 bases fit TRBD1. CDR3: CASSQADRDIEKLFF. DNA for the CDR3: TGCGCCAGCAGCCAAGCGGACAGGGATATTGAAAAACTGTTTTTT.